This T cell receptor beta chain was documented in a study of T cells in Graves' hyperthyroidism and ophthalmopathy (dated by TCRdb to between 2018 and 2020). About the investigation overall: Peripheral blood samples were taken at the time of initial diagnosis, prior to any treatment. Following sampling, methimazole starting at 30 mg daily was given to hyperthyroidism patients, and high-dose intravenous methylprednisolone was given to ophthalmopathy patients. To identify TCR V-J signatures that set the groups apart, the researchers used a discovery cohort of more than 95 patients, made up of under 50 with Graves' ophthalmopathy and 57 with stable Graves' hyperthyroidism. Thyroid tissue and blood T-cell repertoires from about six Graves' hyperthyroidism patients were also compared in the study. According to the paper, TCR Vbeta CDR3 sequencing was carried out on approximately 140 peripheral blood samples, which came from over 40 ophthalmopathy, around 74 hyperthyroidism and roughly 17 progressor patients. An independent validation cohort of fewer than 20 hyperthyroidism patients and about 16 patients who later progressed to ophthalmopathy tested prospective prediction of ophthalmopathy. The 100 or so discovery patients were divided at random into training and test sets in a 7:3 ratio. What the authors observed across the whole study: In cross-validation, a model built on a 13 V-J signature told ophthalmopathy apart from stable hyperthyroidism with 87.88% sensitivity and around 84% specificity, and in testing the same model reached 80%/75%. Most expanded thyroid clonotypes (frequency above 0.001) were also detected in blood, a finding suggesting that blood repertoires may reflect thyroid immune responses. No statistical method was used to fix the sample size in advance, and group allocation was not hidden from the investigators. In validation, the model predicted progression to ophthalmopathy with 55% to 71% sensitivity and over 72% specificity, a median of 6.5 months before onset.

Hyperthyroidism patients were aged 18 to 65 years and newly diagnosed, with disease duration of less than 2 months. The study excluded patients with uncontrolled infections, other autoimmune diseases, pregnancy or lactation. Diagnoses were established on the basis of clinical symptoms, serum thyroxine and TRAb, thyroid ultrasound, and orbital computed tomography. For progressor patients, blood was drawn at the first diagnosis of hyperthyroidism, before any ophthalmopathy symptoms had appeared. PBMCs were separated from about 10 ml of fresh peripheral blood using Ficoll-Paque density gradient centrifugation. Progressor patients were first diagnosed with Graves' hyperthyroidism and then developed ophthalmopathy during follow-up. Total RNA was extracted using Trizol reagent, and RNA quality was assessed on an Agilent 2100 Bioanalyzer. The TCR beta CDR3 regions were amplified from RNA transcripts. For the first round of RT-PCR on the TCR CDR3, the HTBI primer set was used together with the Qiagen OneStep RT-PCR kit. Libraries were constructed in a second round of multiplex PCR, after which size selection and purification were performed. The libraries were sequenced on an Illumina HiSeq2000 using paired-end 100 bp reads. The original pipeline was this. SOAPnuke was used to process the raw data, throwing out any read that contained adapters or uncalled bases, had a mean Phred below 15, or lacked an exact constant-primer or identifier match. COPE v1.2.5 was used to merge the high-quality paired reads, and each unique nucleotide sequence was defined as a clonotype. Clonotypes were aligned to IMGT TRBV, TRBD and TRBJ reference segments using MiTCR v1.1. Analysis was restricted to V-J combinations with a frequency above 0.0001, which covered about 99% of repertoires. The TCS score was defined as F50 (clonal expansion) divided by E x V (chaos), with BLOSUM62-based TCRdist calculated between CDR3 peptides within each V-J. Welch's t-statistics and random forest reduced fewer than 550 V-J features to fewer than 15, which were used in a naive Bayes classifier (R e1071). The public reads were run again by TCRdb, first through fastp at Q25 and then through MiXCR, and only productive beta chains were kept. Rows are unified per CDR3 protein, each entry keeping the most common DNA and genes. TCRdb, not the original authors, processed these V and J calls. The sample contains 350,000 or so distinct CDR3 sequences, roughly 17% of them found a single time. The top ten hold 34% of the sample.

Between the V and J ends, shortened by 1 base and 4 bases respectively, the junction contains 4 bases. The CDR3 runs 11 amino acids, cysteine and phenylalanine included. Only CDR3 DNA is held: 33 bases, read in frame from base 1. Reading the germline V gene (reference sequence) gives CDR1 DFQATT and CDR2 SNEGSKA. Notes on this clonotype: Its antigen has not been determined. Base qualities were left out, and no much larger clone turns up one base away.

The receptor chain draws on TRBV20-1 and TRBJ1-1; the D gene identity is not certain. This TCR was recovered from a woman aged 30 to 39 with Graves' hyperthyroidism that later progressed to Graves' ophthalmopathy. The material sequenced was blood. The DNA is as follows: TGCAGTGCTAGAGCGTTCACTGAAGCTTTCTTT. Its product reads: CSARAFTEAFF.